This T cell receptor beta chain was found in a study of shared clonotypes between healthy human individuals. Repertoires were generated with immunoSEQ multiplex PCR, while TCRdb's copy carries only in-frame clones and drops some. The sample includes roughly 2.4 million clones, almost 96% of them seen just once. The CDR3 totals 16 residues. V gave up 0 bases and J gave up 2 bases, with 14 bases separating them. The germline gives CDR1 SGHAT, CDR2 FQNNGV. Regarding this clone: Its antigen is undetermined.

Study-level results: Naive subsets generally exceeded memory subsets in estimated richness. Around 5.4% of naive CD4 clonotypes were common to a few donors. Rarefaction analysis demonstrated incomplete sorted-subset sequencing notwithstanding large depth.

The sequence was collected from a man aged 18 to 30 in good health. This chain uses TRBV11-2 with TRBJ2-7; D is uncertain. The sample consisted of naive CD4+ T cells sorted from blood. The subset was: CD45RA+ positively selected. The CDR3 reads CASSLDLQRAAYEQYF. In DNA form, the CDR3 reads TGTGCCAGCAGCTTAGATTTACAGCGAGCAGCCTACGAGCAGTACTTC. The full variable domain, completed using reference TRBV11-2 and TRBJ2-7, is EAGVAQSPRYKIIEKRQSVAFWCNPISGHATLYWYQQILGQGPKLLIQFQNNGVVDDSQLPKDRFSAERLKGVDSTLKIQPAKLEDSAVYLCASSLDLQRAAYEQYFGPGTRLTVT.